This T cell receptor (beta chain) originates from a study of T cell clusters in autoimmune cytopenias. General study findings and limits: Physiological T cell clusters of healthy donors were apparently absent in primary autoimmune cytopenia patients. Healthy donors had approximately 3.1-fold more exclusive TRB clusters than active autoimmune hepatitis patients. The T cell clusters came from computational analysis alone and lack functional validation. TRB repertoire shifts in secondary cytopenia and chronic lymphocytic leukemia mostly reflected lymphoma, not autoimmunity.

This CDR3 spans 15 amino acids. CDR1 is SGHTA and CDR2 is FQGNSA in the germline V gene. Multiplex touch-down PCR amplified TRB using TRB-A and TRB-B pools in one tube. TCRdb processed the multiplex PCR reads again and assigns one entry to each CDR3 protein, with no DNA. The sample features fewer than 6,500 distinct CDR3 sequences, with about 25% in its top ten. TRB amplification used 200 to 250 ng of peripheral blood genomic DNA. Frequency places this clonotype as medium-sized (0.01 to 0.1%). Its antigen remains unknown. Source material: peripheral blood. The chain couples TRBV7-2 to TRBJ1-5; TCRdb reports TRBD1, a call that lacks DNA to check it against. The TCR comes from a human donor with an autoimmune cytopenia or autoimmune hepatitis (not recorded which). The CDR3 sequence: CASSQSRVSNQPQHF. Using reference TRBV7-2 and TRBJ1-5 for the parts outside the CDR3, the full variable domain is GAGVSQSPSNKVTEKGKDVELRCDPISGHTALYWYRQSLGQGLEFLIYFQGNSAPDKSGLPSDRFSAERTGGSVSTLTIQRTQQEDSAVYLCASSQSRVSNQPQHFGDGTRLSIL.